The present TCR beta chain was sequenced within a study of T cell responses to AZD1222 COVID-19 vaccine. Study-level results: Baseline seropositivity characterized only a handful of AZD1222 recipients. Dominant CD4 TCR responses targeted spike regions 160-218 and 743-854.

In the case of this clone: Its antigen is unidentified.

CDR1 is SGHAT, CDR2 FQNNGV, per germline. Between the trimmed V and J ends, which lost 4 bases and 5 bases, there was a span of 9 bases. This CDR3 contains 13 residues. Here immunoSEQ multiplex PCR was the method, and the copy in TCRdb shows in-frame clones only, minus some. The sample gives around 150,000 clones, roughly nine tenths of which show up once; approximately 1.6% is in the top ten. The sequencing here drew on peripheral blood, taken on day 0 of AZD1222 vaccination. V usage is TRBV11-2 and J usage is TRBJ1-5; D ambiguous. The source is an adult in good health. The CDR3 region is CASSYQLDQPQHF. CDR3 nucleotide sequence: TGTGCCAGCAGCTACCAACTCGATCAGCCCCAGCATTTT.